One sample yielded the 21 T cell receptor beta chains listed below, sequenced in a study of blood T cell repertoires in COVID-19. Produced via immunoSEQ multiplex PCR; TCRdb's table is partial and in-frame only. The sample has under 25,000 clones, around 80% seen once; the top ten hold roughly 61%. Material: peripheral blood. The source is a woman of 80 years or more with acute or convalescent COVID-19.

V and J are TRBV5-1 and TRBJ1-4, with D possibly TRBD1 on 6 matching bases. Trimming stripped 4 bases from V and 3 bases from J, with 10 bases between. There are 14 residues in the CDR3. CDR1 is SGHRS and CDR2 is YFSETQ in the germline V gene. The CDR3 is CASSRTASNEKLFF. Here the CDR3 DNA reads TGCGCCAGCAGCCGGACAGCATCTAATGAAAAACTGTTTTTT.

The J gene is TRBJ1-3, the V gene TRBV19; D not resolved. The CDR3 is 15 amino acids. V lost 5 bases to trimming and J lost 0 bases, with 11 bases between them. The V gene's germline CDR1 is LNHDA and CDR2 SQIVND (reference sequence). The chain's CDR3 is CASSQAVGSGNTIYF. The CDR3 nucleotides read TGTGCCAGTAGTCAGGCCGTTGGCTCTGGAAACACCATATATTTT.

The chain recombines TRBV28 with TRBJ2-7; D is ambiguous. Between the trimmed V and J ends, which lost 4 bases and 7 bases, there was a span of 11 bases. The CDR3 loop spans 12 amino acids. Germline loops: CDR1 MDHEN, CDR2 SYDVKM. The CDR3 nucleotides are TGTGCCAGCAGTTCCCGTTTCGGGGAGCAGTACTTC. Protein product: CASSSRFGEQYF.

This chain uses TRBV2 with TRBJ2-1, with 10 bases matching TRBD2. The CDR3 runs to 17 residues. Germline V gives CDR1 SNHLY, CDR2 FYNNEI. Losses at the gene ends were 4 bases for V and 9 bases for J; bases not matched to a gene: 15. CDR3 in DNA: TGTGCCAGCAGTGTAAAGGGGGTTCTAGCGGGAGCTATTGAGCAGTTCTTC. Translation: CASSVKGVLAGAIEQFF.

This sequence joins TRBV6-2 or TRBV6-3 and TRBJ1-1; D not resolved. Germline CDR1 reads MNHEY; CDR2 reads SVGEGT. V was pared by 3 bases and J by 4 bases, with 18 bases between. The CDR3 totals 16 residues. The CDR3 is CASSYSGFSVGTEAFF. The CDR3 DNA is TGTGCCAGCAGTTATTCAGGCTTCTCGGTCGGCACTGAAGCTTTCTTT.

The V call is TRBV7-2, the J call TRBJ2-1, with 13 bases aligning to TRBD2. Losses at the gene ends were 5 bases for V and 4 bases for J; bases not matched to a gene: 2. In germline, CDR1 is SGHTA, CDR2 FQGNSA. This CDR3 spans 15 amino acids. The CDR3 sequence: CASSQTSGGYNEQFF. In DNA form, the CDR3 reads TGTGCCAGCAGCCAGACTAGCGGGGGGTACAATGAGCAGTTCTTC.

CDR3 protein: CASRPGSQGGYTF. The CDR3 DNA sequence: TGTGCCAGCAGGCCGGGTTCGCAAGGAGGCTACACCTTC. V is TRBV27 and J is TRBJ1-2; D unresolved. The V end was cut by 6 bases, the J end by 8 bases, with 16 bases between. CDR1 and CDR2 from the germline V gene are MNHEY and SMNVEV (reference sequence). The CDR3 sequence is 13 residues long.

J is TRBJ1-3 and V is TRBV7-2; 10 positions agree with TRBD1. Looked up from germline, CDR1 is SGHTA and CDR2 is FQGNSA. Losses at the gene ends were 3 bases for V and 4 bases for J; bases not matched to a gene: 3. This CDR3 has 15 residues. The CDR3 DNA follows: TGTGCCAGCAGCTTGAGGGGACAGGGGGGAAACACCATATATTTT. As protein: CASSLRGQGGNTIYF.

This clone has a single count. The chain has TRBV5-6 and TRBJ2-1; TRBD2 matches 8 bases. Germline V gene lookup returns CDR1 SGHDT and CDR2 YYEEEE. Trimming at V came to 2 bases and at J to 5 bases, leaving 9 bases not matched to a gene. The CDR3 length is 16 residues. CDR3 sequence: CASSFRSTSDHNEQFF. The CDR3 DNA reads TGTGCCAGCAGCTTTCGTTCGACTAGCGATCACAATGAGCAGTTCTTC.

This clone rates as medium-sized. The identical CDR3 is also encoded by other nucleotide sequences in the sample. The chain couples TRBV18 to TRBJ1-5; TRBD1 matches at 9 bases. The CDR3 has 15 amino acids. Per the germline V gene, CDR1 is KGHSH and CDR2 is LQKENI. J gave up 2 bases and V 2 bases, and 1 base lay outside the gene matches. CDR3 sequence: CASSPDRGGNQPQHF. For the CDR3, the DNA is TGTGCCAGCTCACCAGACAGGGGGGGCAATCAGCCCCAGCATTTT.

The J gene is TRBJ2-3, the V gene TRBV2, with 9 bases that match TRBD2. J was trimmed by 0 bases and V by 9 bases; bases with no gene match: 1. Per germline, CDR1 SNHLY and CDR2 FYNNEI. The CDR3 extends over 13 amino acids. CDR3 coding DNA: TGTGCCAGAGCGGGGGGAAGCACAGATACGCAGTATTTT. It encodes CARAGGSTDTQYF.

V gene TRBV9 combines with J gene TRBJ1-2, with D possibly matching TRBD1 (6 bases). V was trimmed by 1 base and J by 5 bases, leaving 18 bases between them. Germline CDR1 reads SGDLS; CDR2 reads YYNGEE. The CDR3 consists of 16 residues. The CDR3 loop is CASSVPPGGPGYGYTF. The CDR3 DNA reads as TGTGCCAGCAGCGTACCCCCGGGGGGCCCTGGATATGGCTACACCTTC.

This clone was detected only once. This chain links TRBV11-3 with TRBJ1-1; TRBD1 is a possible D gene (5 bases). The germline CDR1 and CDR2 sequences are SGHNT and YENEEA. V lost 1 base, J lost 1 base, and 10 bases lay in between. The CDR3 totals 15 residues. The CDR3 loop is CASSLVRGSNTEAFF. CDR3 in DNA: TGTGCCAGCAGCTTAGTTAGGGGCTCGAACACTGAAGCTTTCTTT.

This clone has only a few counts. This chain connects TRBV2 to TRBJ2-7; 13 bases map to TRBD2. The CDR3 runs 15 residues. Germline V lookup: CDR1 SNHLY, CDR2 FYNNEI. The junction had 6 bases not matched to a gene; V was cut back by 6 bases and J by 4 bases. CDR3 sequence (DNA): TGTGCCAGCAGACTAACTAGCGGGGGGGGATACGAGCAGTACTTC. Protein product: CASRLTSGGGYEQYF.

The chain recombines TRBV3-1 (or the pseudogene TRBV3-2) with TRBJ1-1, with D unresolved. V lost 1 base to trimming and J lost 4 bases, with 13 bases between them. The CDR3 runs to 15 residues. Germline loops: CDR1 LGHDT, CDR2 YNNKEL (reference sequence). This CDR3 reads CASSQGTWSVTEAFF. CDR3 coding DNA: TGTGCCAGCAGCCAAGGCACTTGGAGCGTCACTGAAGCTTTCTTT.

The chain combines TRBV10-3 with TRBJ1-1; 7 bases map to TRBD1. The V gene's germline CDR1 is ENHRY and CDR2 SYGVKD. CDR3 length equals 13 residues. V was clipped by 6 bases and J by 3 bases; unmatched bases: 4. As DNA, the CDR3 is TGTGCCATCAGACAGGGGTTTGACACTGAAGCTTTCTTT. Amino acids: CAIRQGFDTEAFF.

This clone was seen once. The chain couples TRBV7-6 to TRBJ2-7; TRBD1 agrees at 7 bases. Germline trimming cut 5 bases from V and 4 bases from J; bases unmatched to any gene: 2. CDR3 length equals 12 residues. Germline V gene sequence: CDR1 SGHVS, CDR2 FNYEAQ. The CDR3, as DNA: TGTGCCAGCAGCCTGGGACAGTACGAGCAGTACTTC. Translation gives CASSLGQYEQYF.

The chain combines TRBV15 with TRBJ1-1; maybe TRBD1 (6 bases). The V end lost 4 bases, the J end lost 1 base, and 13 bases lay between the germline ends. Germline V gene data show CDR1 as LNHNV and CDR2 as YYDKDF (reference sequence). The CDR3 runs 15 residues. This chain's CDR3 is CATSNEWTANTEAFF. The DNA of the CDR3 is TGTGCCACCAGCAACGAGTGGACAGCGAACACTGAAGCTTTCTTT. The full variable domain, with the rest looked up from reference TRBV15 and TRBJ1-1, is DAMVIQNPRYQVTQFGKPVTLSCSQTLNHNVMYWYQQKSSQAPKLLFHYYDKDFNNEADTPDNFQSRRPNTSFCFLDIRSPGLGDTAMYLCATSNEWTANTEAFFGQGTRLTVV.

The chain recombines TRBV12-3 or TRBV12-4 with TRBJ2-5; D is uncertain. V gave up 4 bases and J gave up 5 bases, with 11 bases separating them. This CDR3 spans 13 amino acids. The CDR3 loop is CASSSYLGETQYF. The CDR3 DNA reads TGTGCCAGCAGTTCTTACCTCGGGGAGACCCAGTACTTC.

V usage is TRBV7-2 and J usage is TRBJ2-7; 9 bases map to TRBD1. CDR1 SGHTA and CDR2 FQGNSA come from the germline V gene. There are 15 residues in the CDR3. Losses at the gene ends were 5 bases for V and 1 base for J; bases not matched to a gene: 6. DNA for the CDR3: TGTGCCAGCAGCGCCGGGACAGGGTATTCCTACGAGCAGTACTTC. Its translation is CASSAGTGYSYEQYF.

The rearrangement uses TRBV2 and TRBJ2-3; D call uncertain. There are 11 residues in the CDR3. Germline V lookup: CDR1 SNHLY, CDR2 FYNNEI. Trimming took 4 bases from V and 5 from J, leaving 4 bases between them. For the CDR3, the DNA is TGTGCCAGCAGTGTTATAGATACGCAGTATTTT. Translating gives CASSVIDTQYF. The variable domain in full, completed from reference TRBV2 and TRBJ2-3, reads EPEVTQTPSHQVTQMGQEVILRCVPISNHLYFYWYRQILGQKVEFLVSFYNNEISEKSEIFDDQFSVERPDGSNFTLKIRSTKLEDSAMYFCASSVIDTQYFGPGTRLTVL.